Listed below are T cell receptor beta chains from one sample, sequenced in a study of T cells in localized non-small cell lung cancer. TCRdb's table, derived via immunoSEQ multiplex PCR, lists solely in-frame clones and lacks some. Among about 2,200 clones listed, about 35% were seen once. Sample: lung tumor tissue, taken before any cancer treatment. The source is a female donor of 60 years or more with stage I lung adenocarcinoma. CDR3s include the opening cysteine and the closing phenylalanine or tryptophan. Expanded clones get a size class; other rows say once, few or many, or leave the size out.

V	size	length	J	CDR3
TRBV12-5	NA	15	TRBJ2-1	CASGTGTSGYNEQFF
TRBV19	NA	14	TRBJ2-2	CASRTGVNTGELFF
TRBV7-7	few	14	TRBJ2-2	CASRRLAGAGELFF
TRBV19	NA	15	TRBJ2-7	CASSVDSNRRGEQYF
TRBV11-3	few	16	TRBJ2-7	CASSLDAEAIPYEQYF
TRBV11-3	few	16	TRBJ2-3	CASSLGFGGGTDTQYF
TRBV30	NA	12	TRBJ1-5	CAWGDLGQPQHF
TRBV9	NA	13	TRBJ1-2	CASSVAQTYGYTF
TRBV30	NA	11	TRBJ1-3	CAWDGGNTIYF
TRBV6-8	few	14	TRBJ2-1	CASSSPGPYNEQFF
TRBV19	NA	18	TRBJ2-1	CASSIAGLAGGSYNEQFF
TRBV29-1	NA	13	TRBJ1-2	CSVLGQGARGYTF
TRBV4-1	NA	18	TRBJ2-7	CASSQEGGPGQGLYEQYF
TRBV10-3	NA	15	TRBJ1-1	CAIREPGLKGTEAFF
TRBV4-1	NA	15	TRBJ2-7	CASGKQGTLRYEQYF
TRBV25-1	NA	13	TRBJ1-3	CASSHVVGNTIYF
TRBV30	few	16	TRBJ2-2	CAWRTWDSINTGELFF
TRBV19	NA	15	TRBJ2-7	CASSIAREPYYEQYF
TRBV18	NA	13	TRBJ2-1	CASSPALDNEQFF
TRBV29-1	NA	12	TRBJ1-1	CSVGDGDTEAFF
TRBV9	medium-sized	14	TRBJ1-5	CASSVGQGNQPQHF
TRBV14	few	16	TRBJ2-5	CASSSWTSGPKETQYF
TRBV11-3	NA	14	TRBJ1-1	CANSPQGGNTEAFF
TRBV11-3	NA	15	TRBJ2-1	CASSLGAGGYNEQFF
TRBV9	NA	15	TRBJ2-1	CASSVEVGSYNEQFF
TRBV10-2	NA	18	TRBJ2-5	CASSGGLGVGSSDETQYF
TRBV19	few	14	TRBJ2-2	CASSRDMNTGELFF
TRBV4-1	few	14	TRBJ2-5	CASSRTSEWETQYF
TRBV10-3	NA	15	TRBJ2-2	CAISERGAGTGELFF
TRBV6-8	medium-sized	14	TRBJ2-1	CASRKAGVSNEQFF
TRBV11-3	few	16	TRBJ1-4	CASSAGQGAINEKLFF
TRBV18	NA	13	TRBJ2-7	CASSRKDRDEQYF
TRBV28	NA	14	TRBJ2-3	CASTVTGYTDTQYF
TRBV28	few	15	TRBJ1-5	CASTFPARSEQPQHF
TRBV19	NA	14	TRBJ2-1	CASSIGLADNEQFF
TRBV28	NA	14	TRBJ2-7	CASRGTSGSYEQYF
TRBV29-1	NA	14	TRBJ2-2	CSVRPGLAGGELFF
TRBV18	NA	15	TRBJ2-1	CASQPGRQTYNEQFF
TRBV14	NA	15	TRBJ1-1	CASSLGVARNAEAFF
TRBV10-2	NA	13	TRBJ1-5	CASTTGLSQPQHF
TRBV11-3	few	16	TRBJ2-1	CASSPAGTSGRNEQFF
TRBV28	NA	15	TRBJ2-7	CASSSPISGVYEQYF
TRBV28	NA	14	TRBJ2-3	CASRQTVSTDTQYF
TRBV1	few	14	TRBJ1-2	CASSQADRAGGYTF
TRBV15	NA	16	TRBJ1-4	CATSRDLRGAIKKLFF
TRBV28	NA	15	TRBJ2-6	CASSLPSAGANVLTF
TRBV29-1	few	14	TRBJ2-7	CSVSGDRGSYEQYF
TRBV30	once	12	TRBJ1-2	CAWSIRFYGYTF
TRBV9	NA	18	TRBJ2-3	CASSARLAGGFPTDTQYF
TRBV6-8	NA	15	TRBJ2-5	CASSYPSGRVETQYF
TRBV1	NA	15	TRBJ2-5	CASSHRLAGQETQYF
TRBV11-3	medium-sized	15	TRBJ2-3	CASSSGSGSADTQYF
TRBV28	NA	12	TRBJ2-1	CASSFGYNEQFF
TRBV10-2	NA	14	TRBJ2-1	CASSGGLAGGVKFF
TRBV19	NA	12	TRBJ1-1	CASSIAGPIPFF
TRBV25-1	NA	15	TRBJ2-4	CASSEGGVAKNIQYF
TRBV6-8	NA	13	TRBJ2-5	CASSYTGRETQYF
TRBV28	NA	14	TRBJ1-5	CASSTMGQYQPQHF
TRBV7-2	few	14	TRBJ2-5	CASSHDRVRETQYF
TRBV29-1	NA	16	TRBJ2-3	CSVEGLAGVTTDTQYF